This record covers a single T cell receptor beta chain. Its antigen is not identified. The sample is drawn from a study of CD8 T cells in Susac syndrome. The study, taken as a whole, reports: As the study acknowledged, the number of individuals who were part of its TCR sequencing and HLA analysis was relatively small.

In contrast to the negatively isolated CD8+ and CD4+ T cells, TEMRA cells were FACS-enriched. With random hexamers, reverse transcription was performed on roughly 0.5 to 1 ug of RNA. TCRdb independently ran MiXCR on the immunoSEQ multiplex PCR reads; one entry per CDR3 protein. The sample includes tens of thousands of distinct CDR3 sequences, 95% to 96% of them seen just once. The CDR3 consists of 14 residues. Looked up from germline, CDR1 is SEHNR and CDR2 is FQNEAQ (reference sequence). The J segment lost 10 bases and the V segment lost 4 bases, leaving 7 bases of the junction unmatched. The sample consisted of CD4+ T cells from PBMCs. J is TRBJ1-6 and V is TRBV7-9, with TRBD1 matching 7 bases. This clonotype was obtained from a human donor with multiple sclerosis. The CDR3 is CASSSLPGGSPLHF. The CDR3 coding sequence is TGTGCCAGCAGCTCTCTACCAGGGGGATCACCCCTCCACTTT.